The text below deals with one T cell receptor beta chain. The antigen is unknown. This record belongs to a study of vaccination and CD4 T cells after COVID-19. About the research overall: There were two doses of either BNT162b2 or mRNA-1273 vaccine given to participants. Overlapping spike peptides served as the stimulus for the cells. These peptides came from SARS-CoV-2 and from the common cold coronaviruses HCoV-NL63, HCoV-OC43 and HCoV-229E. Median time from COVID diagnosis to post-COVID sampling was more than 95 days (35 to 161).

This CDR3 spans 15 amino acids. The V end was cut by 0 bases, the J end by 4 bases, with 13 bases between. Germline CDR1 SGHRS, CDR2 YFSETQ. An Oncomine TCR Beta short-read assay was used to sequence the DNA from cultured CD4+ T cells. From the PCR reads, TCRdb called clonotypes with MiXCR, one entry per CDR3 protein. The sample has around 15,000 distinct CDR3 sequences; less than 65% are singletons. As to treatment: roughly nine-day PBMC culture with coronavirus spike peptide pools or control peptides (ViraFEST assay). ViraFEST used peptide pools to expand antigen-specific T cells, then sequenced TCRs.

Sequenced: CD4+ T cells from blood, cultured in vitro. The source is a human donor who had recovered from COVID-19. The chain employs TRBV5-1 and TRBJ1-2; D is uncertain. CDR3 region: CASSLAPAARYGYTF. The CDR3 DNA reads TGCGCCAGCAGCTTGGCCCCGGCAGCTCGCTATGGCTACACCTTC. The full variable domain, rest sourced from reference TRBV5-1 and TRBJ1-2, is KAGVTQTPRYLIKTRGQQVTLSCSPISGHRSVSWYQQTPGQGLQFLFEYFSETQRNKGNFPGRFSGRQFSNSRSEMNVSTLELGDSALYLCASSLAPAARYGYTFGSGTRLTVV.